This T cell receptor beta chain was captured in a study of vaccination and CD4 T cells after COVID-19. Across the whole study: Four females and six males made up the convalescents, two of whom were Hispanic.

Treatment defined: roughly ten-day PBMC culture with coronavirus spike peptide pools or control peptides (ViraFEST assay). ViraFEST stimulated the growth of antigen-specific T cells using peptide pools and subsequently profiled their TCRs by sequencing. Culture conditions combined more than 1.5 million PBMCs per well with 9.5 to 10 IU/ml IL-2 and 8 to 10 ug/ml peptide pools. V shed 4 bases and J 5 bases; nucleotides not matched to a gene: 18. The CDR3 covers 18 residues. Per germline, CDR1 MNHNS and CDR2 SASEGT. Of note for this clonotype: The target antigen is unknown.

An Oncomine TCR Beta short-read assay was used to sequence the DNA from cultured CD4+ T cells. Someone extracted genomic DNA from cultured CD4+ T cells. TCRdb re-called the PCR reads with MiXCR, one entry per CDR3 protein. This sample has approximately 16,000 distinct CDR3 sequences; about a third occur once, and the top ten carry roughly 23%. The sequence was collected from a human donor who received a COVID-19 vaccine. J is TRBJ1-2 and V is TRBV6-1, with 8 nucleotides matching TRBD1. Sequenced material: CD4+ T cells from blood, cultured in vitro, taken before SARS-CoV-2 vaccination. CDR3 loop: CASSVLRTWTGTRYGYTF. Here the CDR3 DNA reads TGTGCCAGCAGTGTTCTCCGGACCTGGACAGGGACGCGGTATGGCTACACCTTC.